The 18 T cell receptor beta chains listed next were all sequenced from one sample in a study of T-cell memory formation after mild COVID-19. Using its own MiXCR run on the 5' RACE reads, TCRdb lists one record per CDR3 protein. The sample has fewer than 250,000 distinct CDR3 sequences, about 18% seen once. Sequencing was performed on PBMCs or a T cell subset sorted from them (not recorded which). These receptors came from an adult woman who had mild COVID-19 (a few samples of this study predate the infection). Cell type and time point are not known.

The rearrangement uses TRBV7-8 and TRBJ2-3, with 11 positions matching TRBD2. This CDR3 has 17 amino acids. J was trimmed by 0 bases and V by 3 bases; bases with no gene match: 5. Germline lookup yields CDR1 SGHVS and CDR2 FQNEAQ. The CDR3 coding sequence is TGTGCCAGCAGCTTTCCTAGCGGGGGGACTAGCACAGATACGCAGTATTTT. Translation: CASSFPSGGTSTDTQYF.

With regard to this clonotype: An end of the junction differs from the germline gene, which may be a read error. J is TRBJ1-1 and V is TRBV18; perhaps TRBD1 as D (6 bases). This CDR3 region has 16 residues. Per the germline V gene, CDR1 is KGHSH and CDR2 is LQKENI. The CDR3 DNA reads TGTGGCAGCTCACCATCCCTACAGGGCATGAACACTGAAGCTTTCTTT. Its translation is CGSSPSLQGMNTEAFF.

A few counts support this clonotype. V and J are TRBV12-3 or TRBV12-4 and TRBJ2-7, with 11 bases that match TRBD2. The CDR3 consists of 16 residues. The V segment lost 5 bases and the J segment 2 bases; nucleotides outside the gene matches: 8. In DNA form, the CDR3 reads TGTGCCAGCAGTGCCCTACTAGCGGGAGTTCCCTACGAGCAGTACTTC. Translating gives CASSALLAGVPYEQYF.

This chain connects TRBV9 to TRBJ2-7; 8 positions agree with TRBD1. The CDR3 contains 16 residues. Germline assignment: CDR1 SGDLS and CDR2 YYNGEE. Losses at the gene ends were 0 bases for V and 8 bases for J; bases not matched to a gene: 13. Here the CDR3 DNA reads TGTGCCAGCAGCGTAGCCCAAGACCCCGGACAGGGCCAGCAGTACTTC. Amino acids: CASSVAQDPGQGQQYF.

The V and J genes are TRBV11-3 and TRBJ2-1; 11 bases align to TRBD2. The CDR3 totals 14 residues. The germline CDR1 and CDR2 sequences are SGHNT and YENEEA. After removal of 5 bases from V and 10 bases from J, the junction contained 7 bases not matched to a gene. The CDR3 protein is CASSLNRLAGEQFF. CDR3 DNA: TGTGCCAGCAGCCTCAACCGACTAGCGGGAGAGCAGTTCTTC.

The chain employs TRBV12-3 or TRBV12-4 and TRBJ2-2, with a weak D call TRBD2 (5 bases). V was trimmed by 6 bases and J by 4 bases, leaving 12 bases between them. The CDR3 has 14 amino acids. In nucleotides, the CDR3 is TGTGCCAGCAGACGGGGTAGCCCCACCGGGGAGCTGTTTTTT. This codes for CASRRGSPTGELFF.

The chain couples TRBV20-1 to TRBJ2-1; the match to TRBD2 covers 13 bases. The length of the CDR3 is 15 residues. The germline V gene encodes CDR1 DFQATT and CDR2 SNEGSKA (reference sequence). Losses at the gene ends were 2 bases for V and 7 bases for J; bases not matched to a gene: 5. CDR3 DNA sequence: TGCAGTGCTAGACGGACTAGCGGGAGACGGAATGAGCAGTTCTTC. Residues: CSARRTSGRRNEQFF.

Only a few counts were recorded for this clonotype. The chain uses TRBV4-1 and TRBJ2-7; 14 bases are shared with TRBD2. With V trimmed by 1 base and J by 7 bases, 6 bases remained unmatched. The germline V gene encodes CDR1 MGHRA and CDR2 YSYEKL. The CDR3 totals 16 residues. CDR3 region: CASSQGGLAGVGEQYF. The CDR3 DNA sequence: TGCGCCAGCAGCCAAGGGGGACTAGCGGGAGTAGGGGAGCAGTACTTC.

This clonotype was seen more than once but under ten times. The chain is built from TRBV12-3 or TRBV12-4 and TRBJ1-1; D remains unclear. V lost 7 bases to trimming and J lost 3 bases, with 12 bases between them. The CDR3 contains 13 residues. As DNA, the CDR3 is TGTGCCAGCACCAAAGCGGGATACACTGAAGCTTTCTTT. It encodes CASTKAGYTEAFF.

J is TRBJ2-3 and V is TRBV9, with D perhaps being TRBD1 or TRBD2 (5 bases each). Germline values: CDR1 SGDLS, CDR2 YYNGEE. The CDR3 sequence is 16 residues long. V was shortened by 2 bases and J by 5 bases, with 18 bases between the two germline ends. The CDR3 sequence: CASSVGRGPQGDTQYF. The CDR3 DNA is TGTGCCAGCAGCGTTGGGCGCGGGCCCCAGGGAGATACGCAGTATTTT.

The chain has TRBV19 and TRBJ1-1; D might be TRBD1 (5 bases). Germline CDR1 and CDR2: LNHDA and SQIVND (reference sequence). The CDR3 covers 14 residues. The germline V and J ends were trimmed by 4 bases and 4 bases, with 13 bases remaining between them. The CDR3 DNA follows: TGTGCCAGTAGTACTGCCCCGGGGGTCACTGAAGCTTTCTTT. It is translated as CASSTAPGVTEAFF.

The rearrangement uses TRBV30 and TRBJ1-4, with a possible D match to TRBD1 (5 bases). There are 15 residues in the CDR3. V gave up 2 bases and J gave up 2 bases, with 12 bases separating them. Germline assignment: CDR1 GTSNPN and CDR2 SVGIG (reference sequence). The DNA for the CDR3 is TGTGCCTGGAGTCCGGGGCTCCGGACTAATGAAAAACTGTTTTTT. Amino acids: CAWSPGLRTNEKLFF.

This clonotype was seen more than once but under ten times. The genes are TRBV29-1 and TRBJ1-1, with a possible D match to TRBD1 (6 bases). V lost 4 bases and J lost 0, with 15 bases in between. CDR1 and CDR2 (germline): SQVTM, ANQGSEA. The CDR3 runs 15 residues. CDR3 amino acids: CSVGASGGVNTEAFF. The CDR3 DNA is TGCAGCGTTGGTGCGTCTGGGGGCGTGAACACTGAAGCTTTCTTT. Combining the CDR3 with reference TRBV29-1 and TRBJ1-1 gives the whole variable domain SAVISQKPSRDICQRGTSLTIQCQVDSQVTMMFWYRQQPGQSLTLIATANQGSEATYESGFVIDKFPISRPNLTFSTLTVSNMSPEDSSIYLCSVGASGGVNTEAFFGQGTRLTVV.

This clonotype showed up many times. The chain employs TRBV20-1 and TRBJ1-5, with 8 bases matching TRBD1. The CDR3 spans 16 residues. V shed 2 bases, J shed 3 bases, and the junction held 9 bases outside the gene matches. Germline V gene lookup returns CDR1 DFQATT and CDR2 SNEGSKA (reference sequence). CDR3 amino acids: CSARTIGTGYNQPQHF. CDR3 DNA: TGCAGTGCTAGAACCATAGGGACAGGATACAATCAGCCCCAGCATTTT.

CDR3 residues: CASRRGAGELFF. The CDR3 DNA reads TGTGCCAGCAGGAGGGGGGCCGGGGAGCTGTTTTTT. This chain uses TRBV12-3 or TRBV12-4 with TRBJ2-2; TRBD1 or TRBD2 may be the D gene (6 bases each). The CDR3 spans 12 residues. With 6 bases removed from V and 6 bases from J, the gap between germline ends came to 8 bases.

The genes are TRBV5-1 and TRBJ2-2, with D possibly being TRBD1 (6 bases). Deletions cut 5 bases from V and 0 bases from J, with 11 bases between. Germline CDR1 SGHRS, CDR2 YFSETQ. The CDR3 spans 15 residues. The CDR3 reads CASRQGPTNTGELFF. The CDR3 DNA reads TGCGCCAGCAGACAGGGACCTACGAACACCGGGGAGCTGTTTTTT.

The V gene is TRBV6-6, the J gene TRBJ2-7, with D perhaps TRBD2 (6 bases). CDR1 and CDR2 from the germline V gene are MNHNY and SVGAGI (reference sequence). The CDR3 loop spans 12 amino acids. CDR3: CGRGTEGNEQYF. CDR3 coding DNA: TGTGGTCGGGGGACCGAGGGGAACGAGCAGTACTTC.

This clonotype was counted ten times or more. The genes are TRBV18 and TRBJ2-2; 7 bases are shared with TRBD1. Trimming took 3 bases from V and 5 from J; bases not matched to a gene: 6. The CDR3 is 15 amino acids. Germline V CDR1 and CDR2: KGHSH, LQKENI. CDR3: CASSPSTGRTGELFF. Written as DNA, the CDR3 is TGTGCCAGCTCACCTTCGACAGGGCGGACCGGGGAGCTGTTTTTT.